This paragraph reports one T cell receptor beta chain. This clone was seen more than once but under ten times. What this receptor recognizes is not known. Within one base of it there is no much larger clone, and no base qualities were kept. From each donor, a single peripheral blood sample of about 100 mL on average was drawn into heparinised tubes. A BD FACSAria II was used to sort naive, central memory, regulatory and stem cell-like memory CD4+ T cells with a panel that included CD45RO, CCR7, CD25, CD127, CD95 and CD27. A purity above 95% was achieved for all sorted populations. PBMCs were isolated immediately by Lymphoprep density gradient centrifugation and stained directly without culture. So that batch effects would be minimized, each experiment stained and sorted samples in pairs, pairing one healthy donor with one patient. The entire isolated RNA was reverse transcribed using the High Capacity cDNA Reverse Transcription Kit, and thus expressed TCRB transcripts were sequenced. Deep immunoSEQ sequencing was applied to naive, central memory and regulatory T cell samples, giving an average of roughly 3.5 million total reads per sample. After sorted cells were lysed in RLT buffer, RNA was extracted with DNase-treated RNeasy Micro or Mini kits, with the choice depending on cell number. Each cell subset was processed on its own to prevent cross-contamination, while patient and healthy donor samples were processed together. TCRB sequences were amplified from cDNA with the immunoSEQ multiplex PCR, producing 87-bp fragments spanning the CDR3 region. Sequencing of the amplicons was done on the Illumina HiSeq platform. The original methods were these. PCR bias was corrected computationally using synthetic template baselines, and reads within Hamming distance 2 were collapsed, with unmergeable singletons discarded. Reads were aligned to IMGT to assign V, D and J genes, CDR3 length, and insertions or deletions at six rearrangement sites. Within each subset, clonotype counts were normalized to sorted cell number, and only after that were true diversity and Gini coefficients computed with the tcR R package. The overlap coefficient, calculated on TCRB nucleotide sequences, was used to quantify repertoire sharing. Out-of-frame TCRB sequences from naive cells were analyzed to stand in for the pre-selection repertoire. The table comes from immuneACCESS by way of TCRdb, which keeps in-frame sequences with V and J called. Part of the clones is missing from these tables; in studies checked, under half for an unresolved V gene and the rest for unknown reasons. V, J and clone size reflect that table, while D and trimming were determined from the DNA. Counted in this sample were hundreds of thousands of clones; around 13% of them appeared once. The top ten clonotypes cover approximately 0.038% of the sample.

The source of the sample is a study of beta chain features in type 1 diabetes (dated by TCRdb to about 2018). Background for the entire study: Mean age, gender distribution, total cell number and subset yield were not different between patients and healthy donors. A total of approximately 100 million sorted cells were examined across all samples, and the number of cells per subset was strongly correlated with RNA yield. The study compared the TCRB repertoires of sorted circulating CD4+ T cell subsets in recently diagnosed type 1 diabetes patients with those in matched healthy donors. Regulatory and stem cell-like memory subsets were isolated from only 8 patients and about eight healthy donors, whereas naive and central memory subsets came from all 30 or so donors.

As encoded in the germline V gene, CDR1 is SGHRS while CDR2 is YFSETQ. The junction carries 19 bases between V and J, which are trimmed by 6 bases and 1 base respectively. The CDR3 starts with the cysteine, ends with the phenylalanine, and has 16 residues. The CDR3 DNA has 48 bases and is translated from base 1. General findings and caveats noted by the study authors: Naive, central memory and regulatory TCRB repertoires appeared to be more similar among patients than among healthy donors. Shorter templates might be favored by PCR, yet because patient and control samples were amplified and corrected together, any such skew would affect both groups equally. Because small numbers of individuals were included in the HLA sub-analyses, any influence of HLA type on TCRB rearrangement was left unresolved. At VDJ recombination sites, patients with type 1 diabetes made fewer insertions and deleted more nucleotides, a pattern implying thymic rearrangement abnormalities. Sequencing cDNA rather than genomic DNA could over-represent highly expressing activated cells, although activation and CD3 levels did not differ between groups. Type 1 diabetes patients showed a moderate but significant shortening of TCRB CDR3 length in all four CD4+ subsets.

The receptor was isolated from a man aged 30 to 39 in good health. The specimen was naive CD4+ T cells from blood. Read against the paper, the sample's cell subset or site label means: true naive CD4+ T cells. This sequence uses TRBV5-1 and TRBJ1-1; the D gene remains uncertain. The CDR3 region has the sequence CASTEDRRFPNTEAFF. The DNA is TGCGCCAGCACCGAGGACCGAAGGTTTCCGAACACTGAAGCTTTCTTT.